A selection of T cell receptor beta chains follows, all from one sample in a study of shared clonotypes between healthy human individuals. The repertoire was sequenced with immunoSEQ multiplex PCR; TCRdb's copy has only in-frame clones and lacks some. In the table there are around 2,100,000 clones, about 95% of which are singletons. The sequenced sample consisted of naive CD8+ T cells sorted from blood. The receptors come from a man younger than 30 in good health. Both conserved end residues are part of each CDR3. The D gene is left open where the match is weak. Expanded clones get a size class; other rows say once, few or many, or leave the size out.

>-|TRBV7-9|-|TRBJ1-1
TGTGCCAGCAGTCTGGAGACAGCTCTAGAAGCTTTCTTT
CASSLETALEAFF
>-|TRBV21-1|-|TRBJ2-3
TGTGCCAGCAGCCCATACGCAGATACGCAGTATTTT
CASSPYADTQYF
>TRBD2|TRBV4-3|-|TRBJ2-7
TGCGCCAGCAGCCAAGATCGAACTAGCGGCATTTACGAGCAGTACTTC
CASSQDRTSGIYEQYF
>-|TRBV2|-|TRBJ1-2
TGTGCCAGCAGTGATGTGTATGGAGGGGGGAGGGATGGCTACACCTTC
CASSDVYGGGRDGYTF
>TRBD2|TRBV11-2|-|TRBJ2-7
TGTGCCAGCAGCTTAGGGGAACGGCGGGAGGGCCAGACTGAGCAGTACTTC
CASSLGERREGQTEQYF
>-|TRBV9|once|TRBJ2-2
TGTGCCAGCACTGAATGGTCCGGGGACACCGGGGAGCTGTTTTTT
CASTEWSGDTGELFF
>-|TRBV9|-|TRBJ1-3
TGTGCCAGCAGCGTAGGGCTGGGGCAGGCGGGAAACACCATATATTTT
CASSVGLGQAGNTIYF
>-|TRBV5-1|-|TRBJ2-1
TGCGCCAGCAGCCTTCTTAGCTCCTACAATGAGCAGTTCTTC
CASSLLSSYNEQFF
>-|TRBV7-9|-|TRBJ1-1
TGTGCCAGCAGCTCACCGTGGGGGAACACTGAAGCTTTCTTT
CASSSPWGNTEAFF
>-|TRBV5-1|few|TRBJ2-7
TGCGCCAGCAGCTTGGGGACGAACTCCTACGAGCAGTACTTC
CASSLGTNSYEQYF
>-|TRBV10-3|-|TRBJ2-7
TGTGCCATCAGTGACCCCGACAGCTCCTACGAGCAGTACTTC
CAISDPDSSYEQYF
>TRBD2|TRBV7-9|-|TRBJ2-7
TGTGCCAGCAGCCGGGAGGGTCTCTCCTACGAGCAGTACTTC
CASSREGLSYEQYF
>-|TRBV7-9|once|TRBJ2-2
TGTGCCAGCAGCTTACGAACAGGGCCCACCGGGGAGCTGTTTTTT
CASSLRTGPTGELFF
>-|TRBV7-9|-|TRBJ2-1
TGTGCCAGCAGCTTAGCTGCGGGACTGATAAATGAGCAGTTCTTC
CASSLAAGLINEQFF
>TRBD2|TRBV5-6|-|TRBJ2-1
TGTGCCAGCAGCTTGGAACTAGCGGGGGCCATCTACAATGAGCAGTTCTTC
CASSLELAGAIYNEQFF
>TRBD1|TRBV6-5|-|TRBJ1-2
TGTGCCAGCAGTTTCTACCAGGGGGCAGATGGCTACACCTTC
CASSFYQGADGYTF
>TRBD2|TRBV27|-|TRBJ2-7
TGTGCCAGCAGTACCGGGACTAGCGGGATGTGGTGGCCCTACGAGCAGTACTTC
CASSTGTSGMWWPYEQYF
>-|TRBV20-1|once|TRBJ2-3
TGCAGTGCTTTGAAAGATACGCAGTATTTT
CSALKDTQYF
>TRBD2|TRBV7-9|-|TRBJ2-3
TGTGCCAGCAGCAGGACTAGCGGGGGCACAGATACGCAGTATTTT
CASSRTSGGTDTQYF
>-|TRBV4-1|few|TRBJ2-7
TGCGCCAGCAGCCTCCACCTGGCCAGCCCCTACGAGCAGTACTTC
CASSLHLASPYEQYF
>TRBD1|TRBV10-3|-|TRBJ1-2
TGTGCCATCAACAGGGGAGGGGGCTACACCTTC
CAINRGGGYTF
>TRBD1|TRBV27|-|TRBJ1-5
TGTGCCAGAAACAGGGGATGGGGCAATCAGCCCCAGCATTTT
CARNRGWGNQPQHF
>TRBD2|TRBV4-1|-|TRBJ2-5
TGCGCCAGCAGCCCGAGGATTGGGCTAGCGGGGGCTGGGGGGCAAGAGACCCAGTACTTC
CASSPRIGLAGAGGQETQYF
>-|TRBV5-6|few|TRBJ1-5
TGTGCCAGCAGCTCTTATAATCAGCCCCAGCATTTT
CASSSYNQPQHF
>-|TRBV29-1|-|TRBJ1-1
TGCAGCGTTGAACAGTTAACTGAAGCTTTCTTT
CSVEQLTEAFF
>-|TRBV5-8|-|TRBJ2-2
TGTGCCAGCAGCCCGGGACACCCGAACACCGGGGAGCTGTTTTTT
CASSPGHPNTGELFF
>-|TRBV6-1|-|TRBJ2-7
TGTGCCAGCAGTGAGACAGACTACGAGCAGTACTTC
CASSETDYEQYF
>-|TRBV27|-|TRBJ2-2
TGTGCCAGCAGTTTTCTAGGGGGTGGGAACACCGGGGAGCTGTTTTTT
CASSFLGGGNTGELFF
>-|TRBV7-9|-|TRBJ2-7
TGTGCCAGCAGCCAAACTACGGCCGGGGAGCAGTACTTC
CASSQTTAGEQYF
>-|TRBV27|once|TRBJ1-4
TGTGCCAGCAGTTCTCAGGGTTGGGATGAAAAACTGTTTTTT
CASSSQGWDEKLFF
>-|TRBV9|once|TRBJ2-1
TGTGCCAGCAGCGTAGCCGGGAACGACAATGAGCAGTTCTTC
CASSVAGNDNEQFF
>TRBD1|TRBV6-1|once|TRBJ2-1
TGTGCCAGCAGTGAATTTGGGGACAGGGGAGATGAGCAGTTCTTC
CASSEFGDRGDEQFF
>TRBD2|TRBV7-9|-|TRBJ2-2
TGTGCCAGCAGCTTGGGTAGCGGGAGGGCCCTTCTGGATACCGGGGAGCTGTTTTTT
CASSLGSGRALLDTGELFF
>-|TRBV13|-|TRBJ1-2
TGTGCCAGCAGCCCCCATTTGTCTGAAGCTAACTATGGCTACACCTTC
CASSPHLSEANYGYTF
>-|TRBV27|-|TRBJ2-3
TGTGCCAGCAGTAAATCGGACAGCACAGATACGCAGTATTTT
CASSKSDSTDTQYF
>-|TRBV7-9|-|TRBJ1-2
TGTGCCAGCAGCCTTAATACAGGGTGGGCTAACTATGGCTACACCTTC
CASSLNTGWANYGYTF
>-|TRBV11-3|-|TRBJ2-7
TGTGCCAGCAGCTCAAATGCCGATTACGAGCAGTACTTC
CASSSNADYEQYF
>TRBD1|TRBV7-9|-|TRBJ2-5
TGTGCCAGCAGCTCACCGGGACAGGGGTATTACCAAGAGACCCAGTACTTC
CASSSPGQGYYQETQYF
>TRBD2|TRBV27|-|TRBJ2-3
TGTGCCAGCAGTTTTGCGGGAGAGGGGCCAGATACGCAGTATTTT
CASSFAGEGPDTQYF
>-|TRBV7-8|-|TRBJ2-5
TGTGCCAGCAGCATTACGGCCAGGGGCGCGGATGAGACCCAGTACTTC
CASSITARGADETQYF
>-|TRBV6-1|-|TRBJ2-7
TGTGCCAGCAGTGAACGACAGCCCTACGAGCAGTACTTC
CASSERQPYEQYF
>-|TRBV30|-|TRBJ2-1
TGTGCCTGGACGGAGGCCTCGGACGAGCAGTTCTTC
CAWTEASDEQFF
>-|TRBV19|once|TRBJ1-1
TGTGCCAGTAGCTACACAGGGACTGAAGCTTTCTTT
CASSYTGTEAFF
>-|TRBV4-1|-|TRBJ2-5
TGCGCCAGCAGCCAAGTTTACAGTGCCCAAGAGACCCAGTACTTC
CASSQVYSAQETQYF
>-|TRBV5-6|-|TRBJ2-5
TGTGCCAGCAGCTTGGCAGAAGCTCCCCAAGAGACCCAGTACTTC
CASSLAEAPQETQYF
>-|TRBV19|-|TRBJ1-1
TGTGCCAGTAGTATAGTCTGGACGCAGAGAGAAGCTTTCTTT
CASSIVWTQREAFF